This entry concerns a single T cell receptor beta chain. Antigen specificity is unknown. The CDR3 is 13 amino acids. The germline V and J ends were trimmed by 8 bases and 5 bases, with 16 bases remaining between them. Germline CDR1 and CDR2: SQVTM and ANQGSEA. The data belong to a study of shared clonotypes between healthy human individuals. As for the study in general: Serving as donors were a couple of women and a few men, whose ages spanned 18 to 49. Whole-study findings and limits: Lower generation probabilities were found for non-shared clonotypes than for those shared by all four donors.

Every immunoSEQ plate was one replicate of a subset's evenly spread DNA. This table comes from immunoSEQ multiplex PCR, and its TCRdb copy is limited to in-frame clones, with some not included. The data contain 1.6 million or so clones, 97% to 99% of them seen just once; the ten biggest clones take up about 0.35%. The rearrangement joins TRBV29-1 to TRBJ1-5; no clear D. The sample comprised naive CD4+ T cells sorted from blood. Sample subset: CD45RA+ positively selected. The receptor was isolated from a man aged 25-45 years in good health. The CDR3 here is CSLSWALDQPQHF. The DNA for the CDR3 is TGCAGCTTAAGCTGGGCCTTAGATCAGCCCCAGCATTTT. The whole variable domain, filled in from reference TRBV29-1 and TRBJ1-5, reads SAVISQKPSRDICQRGTSLTIQCQVDSQVTMMFWYRQQPGQSLTLIATANQGSEATYESGFVIDKFPISRPNLTFSTLTVSNMSPEDSSIYLCSLSWALDQPQHFGDGTRLSIL.